A selection of T cell receptor beta chains follows, all from one sample in a study of beta chain features in type 1 diabetes. The assay was immunoSEQ multiplex PCR, and TCRdb's table has in-frame clones only and misses some. Here the sample spans 120,000 to 150,000 clones, approximately 13% being singletons. The sequenced sample consisted of central memory CD4+ T cells from blood. The origin of the receptors is a young man with type 1 diabetes. The CDR3 runs from the conserved cysteine through the conserved F or W. A D gene is named only where the DNA matches it firmly. Size is stated for part of the rows, as once, few or many counts, or as a class when the clone is expanded.

>TRBD1|TRBV7-9|17|TRBJ2-5|NA
TGTGCCAGCAGCTCCCTAGGGGGGACAGGATTCCAAGAGACCCAGTACTTC
CASSSLGGTGFQETQYF
>NA|TRBV7-9|15|TRBJ1-1|few
TGTGCCAGCAGCTTATTCGGGGAAATGAACACTGAAGCTTTCTTT
CASSLFGEMNTEAFF
>NA|TRBV7-8|15|TRBJ2-7|few
TGTGCCAGCAGCTTTTCCAGCGGCACGTCCTACGAGCAGTACTTC
CASSFSSGTSYEQYF
>NA|TRBV5-1|14|TRBJ1-1|few
TGCGCCAGCAGCTTGACCGGGGAAAGGGGTGAAGCTTTCTTT
CASSLTGERGEAFF
>NA|TRBV6-5|15|TRBJ2-7|few
TGTGCCAGCAGAAATCGCGCGGACGGTTCCTACGAGCAGTACTTC
CASRNRADGSYEQYF
>TRBD1|TRBV2|14|TRBJ1-5|NA
TGTGCCAGCAGGCCGACAGGGGGCAGGCAGCCCCAGCATTTT
CASRPTGGRQPQHF
>TRBD2|TRBV9|15|TRBJ2-7|few
TGTGCCAGCAGCTTTACTAGCGGCACCTCCTACGAGCAGTACTTC
CASSFTSGTSYEQYF
>NA|TRBV6-5|14|TRBJ2-3|NA
TGTGCCAGCAGCGACAGTGCGGCCACAGATACGCAGTATTTT
CASSDSAATDTQYF
>TRBD2|TRBV27|15|TRBJ2-1|few
TGTGCCAGCAGTTTCGGACTAGCGGGGGTTAATGAGCAGTTCTTC
CASSFGLAGVNEQFF
>NA|TRBV29-1|13|TRBJ1-4|NA
TGCAGCGGGCAAGGGCTCGCGAATGAAAAACTGTTTTTT
CSGQGLANEKLFF
>NA|TRBV2|14|TRBJ1-2|few
TGTGCCAGCAGATTCGGCCCTTCGGACTATGGCTACACCTTC
CASRFGPSDYGYTF
>TRBD1|TRBV6-5|15|TRBJ2-7|NA
TGTGCCAGCAACCCCGGGACAGAGTTCTCCTACGAGCAGTACTTC
CASNPGTEFSYEQYF
>NA|TRBV19|12|TRBJ2-1|few
TGTGCCAGTAGTACAGGGGGGAATGAGCAGTTCTTC
CASSTGGNEQFF
>NA|TRBV30|11|TRBJ2-3|NA
TGTGCCTGGGGAAGGGTGGATACGCAGTATTTT
CAWGRVDTQYF
>TRBD1|TRBV18|18|TRBJ2-6|few
TGTGCCAGCTCACCACCGGGACAGGGGATTCCTGGGGCCAACGTCCTGACTTTC
CASSPPGQGIPGANVLTF
>NA|TRBV6-1|15|TRBJ1-5|NA
TGTGCCAGCAGACTCCAGGGAGGGGAGAGTCAGCCCCAGCATTTT
CASRLQGGESQPQHF
>NA|TRBV28|11|TRBJ1-2|NA
TGTGCCAGCATGACAGTTTATGGCTACACCTTC
CASMTVYGYTF
>NA|TRBV10-3|13|TRBJ2-1|few
TGTGCCATCAGATGGGACGCCCACAATGAGCAGTTCTTC
CAIRWDAHNEQFF
>TRBD1|TRBV4-1|17|TRBJ1-2|few
TGCGCCAGCAGCGACGGGACAGGGGAGCCGTTACCTAGTGGCTACACCTTC
CASSDGTGEPLPSGYTF
>NA|TRBV29-1|13|TRBJ1-1|NA
TGCAGCGCTAAAAAGGACAGCAATACTGAAGCTTTCTTT
CSAKKDSNTEAFF
>NA|TRBV28|16|TRBJ2-3|few
TGTGCCAGCAGTGCCCGGGGTGGTCGGGGCACAGATACGCAGTATTTT
CASSARGGRGTDTQYF
>NA|TRBV7-2|15|TRBJ2-3|NA
TGTGCCAGCAGCCCGGGGTATTTAAGCACAGATACGCAGTATTTT
CASSPGYLSTDTQYF
>TRBD2|TRBV2|13|TRBJ2-5|NA
TGTGCCAGCAGTGAAGCCGGCGGGGGGACGTCATACTTC
CASSEAGGGTSYF
>TRBD1|TRBV15|14|TRBJ1-3|many
TGTGCCACCAGCCAGGGGGCCGATGGAAACACCATATATTTT
CATSQGADGNTIYF
>NA|TRBV7-2|14|TRBJ2-4|once
TGTGCCAGCAGCCTCGGGCCTCCGGGGAACATTCAGTACTTC
CASSLGPPGNIQYF
>NA|TRBV18|16|TRBJ1-5|few
TGTGCCAGCTCACCACCGTCGACGGCTAGCAATCAGCCCCAGCATTTT
CASSPPSTASNQPQHF
>NA|TRBV30|15|TRBJ1-4|NA
TGTGCCTGGAGTGTATCCCCTATGGGCAACGAAAAACTGTTTTTT
CAWSVSPMGNEKLFF
>TRBD2|TRBV7-8|17|TRBJ2-3|NA
TGTGCCAGCAGCTCGTCTAGCGGGGGGGCGAGCACAGATACGCAGTATTTT
CASSSSSGGASTDTQYF
>NA|TRBV6-5|13|TRBJ1-5|NA
TGTGCCAGCAGTTCCACAGAAAATCAGCCCCAGCATTTT
CASSSTENQPQHF
>NA|TRBV20-1|11|TRBJ2-7|NA
TGCAGTGCTAGAGATTTCCCCTTTTCGTACTTC
CSARDFPFSYF
>TRBD1|TRBV7-2|16|TRBJ2-1|NA
TGTGCCAGCAGCTTACAAGCCGGGACAGGAGCAAATGAGCAGTTCTTC
CASSLQAGTGANEQFF
>TRBD2|TRBV10-2|13|TRBJ2-3|few
TGCGCCAGCATAGCGGGGGAAACAGATACGCAGTATTTT
CASIAGETDTQYF
>TRBD1|TRBV10-2|14|TRBJ2-1|few
TGCGCCAGCAGCCGGGACAGGGGGGCCAATGAGCAGTTCTTC
CASSRDRGANEQFF
>TRBD1|TRBV5-5|16|TRBJ2-4|NA
TGTGCCAGCAGCCTCTCCCTGGACAGGGTGAAAAACATTCAGTACTTC
CASSLSLDRVKNIQYF
>NA|TRBV14|12|TRBJ1-6|few
TGTGCCAGCAGCCATCCGAATTCACCCCTCCACTTT
CASSHPNSPLHF
>NA|TRBV7-2|12|TRBJ1-2|NA
TGTGCCAGCAGCTTAGTGTGGGGCGGCTACACCTTC
CASSLVWGGYTF
>NA|TRBV29-1|11|TRBJ2-2|NA
TGCAGCGTTGGGGACACCGGGGAGCTGTTTTTT
CSVGDTGELFF
>NA|TRBV7-3|15|TRBJ2-7|NA
TGTGCCAGCAGCTTAGCCCTCGGCAGGGGCGACGAGCAGTACTTC
CASSLALGRGDEQYF
>NA|TRBV13|12|TRBJ2-1|many
TGTGCCAGCAGCCGCGGGTACAATGAGCAGTTCTTC
CASSRGYNEQFF
>TRBD2|TRBV10-3|13|TRBJ2-3|few
TGTGCCACAGCGGGGGCCAGCACAGATACGCAGTATTTT
CATAGASTDTQYF
>TRBD1|TRBV5-1|13|TRBJ2-5|few
TGCGCCAGCAGACAGGGGGAATCAGAGACCCAGTACTTC
CASRQGESETQYF
>NA|TRBV9|14|TRBJ2-5|many
TGTGCCAGCAGCGTAGACGAGGGAGAGGAGACCCAGTACTTC
CASSVDEGEETQYF
>NA|TRBV7-8|15|TRBJ1-6|NA
TGTGCCAGCAGCCCCACAGGGACCGATAATTCACCCCTCCACTTT
CASSPTGTDNSPLHF